The T cell receptor (beta chain) described here comes from a study of cytomegalovirus exposure and HLA in healthy donors (TCRdb year 2017). Concerning the study at large: According to an earlier analysis of a few hundred of the donors, some 170 million T cells yielded roughly 110 million unique TCR beta sequences and 276 Gb of sequence data. An earlier analysis of around 580 of the donors used high-throughput TCR beta sequencing to judge whether each TCR beta V gene segment behaved as functional or pseudogenic. Rather than drawing on any new phenotypic data, the later analysis identified candidate immune exposures from TCR beta sequences and the way those sequences occurred across donors. A separate validation cohort of roughly 130 different subjects was used in addition to the 666-subject first cohort. A later genetic analysis used genome-wide SNP genotypes for about 60% of the roughly 700 donors, treating that subset as a discovery cohort. Every discovery cohort repertoire had been produced on one sequencing platform. In a later analysis, previously published TCR beta repertoires from hundreds of donors were re-analyzed and high-resolution HLA genotyping was added so that TCR occurrence patterns could be studied. Alongside the repertoire data, information on donor age, sex, ethnicity and CMV serostatus was compiled. An early release covering approximately 600 HLA-typed donors comprised around 300 gigabases of sequencing data and around 86 million unique TCR sequences. HLA typing included class I and class II loci at four-digit resolution. The study used immunosequencing to profile the T cell repertoires of more than 650 subjects and linked those repertoires to cytomegalovirus serostatus. Of the roughly 400 genotyped donors, 75% to 85% were placed in the genetic ancestry cluster associated with self-reported Caucasian donors. Five DR-DQ haplotypes were treated as single units for association and clustering because of strong linkage in the cohort. The study aimed to test whether cataloging public T cell receptors could reveal signatures of past pathogen exposure. To predict cytomegalovirus infection status, the study combined high-throughput TCR immunosequencing, statistical association of individual TCRs with disease status, and machine learning. On average, roughly 250,000 unique TCR beta nucleotide sequences were sequenced per donor among more than 350 genotyped donors of the cohort, with roughly 18% of those sequences being non-productive. The number of donors typed differed by locus, with roughly 629-640 for A, B, C, DRB1 and DQB1, around 520 for DQA1, nearly 610 for DPA1, and under 490 for DPB1. Beyond this particular receptor, the publication reports: In a later analysis, most CMV-associated TCR beta chains were found to appear HLA-restricted, with HLA associations seemingly driven largely by CMV exposure. While some public TCRs were present in many individuals, most TCR sequences turned up only very rarely across donors. A later analysis found that TCR association rates varied across HLA loci, with DRB1 alleles showing the most associated TCRs and HLA-C alleles the fewest. In this cohort, only TCR beta chains were sequenced, and detectable features were limited by the absence of alpha or paired-chain data. Assigning TCR associations to individual alleles was difficult when HLA alleles, especially DR and DQ, strongly co-occurred. A later analysis found that HLA-associated TCR beta chains were more clonally expanded and had lower generation probabilities than equally common non-associated chains. Because some donors lacked HLA typing at each locus, the association tests relied only on the typed subset. Because the 87-base-pair reads could not distinguish some IMGT-functional V segments, including TRBV6-2 and TRBV6-3, those segments were excluded. CMV serostatus was the only immune exposure information available for the cohort. At a false discovery rate of 0.05, a later analysis linked roughly 17,000 TCR beta sequences to specific HLA alleles. It was suggested by the authors that the approach could potentially be generalized to other disease states and immunological phenotypes. A further reported finding was that TCR beta sequences accurately predicted the HLA-A and HLA-B alleles for most subjects in the first cohort. Cytomegalovirus status was reported to be diagnosed by the classifier with high specificity and sensitivity in both the original and validation cohorts. Three of the identified cytomegalovirus-associated TCR beta chains were confirmed in vitro to be specific for cytomegalovirus antigens. In a later genetic analysis, a missense DCLRE1C variant was associated with V-gene and J-gene trimming of TCR beta chains, and the association was replicated in an independent cohort. The study listed approximately 160 TCR beta chains as associated with cytomegalovirus. Because counts were too low, around 17 rarely observed V segments, including chromosome 9 orphons, were left out of the earlier analysis of 587 of the donors. The presence/absence analyses assumed that sequencing depth was roughly uniform across donors, and that assumption may not be true. According to a later analysis, parvovirus B19, influenza, CMV and Epstein-Barr virus appeared linked to several top co-occurrence clusters. A later genetic analysis reported fewer N-insertions in productive TCRs among donors in an Asian-associated ancestry cluster than the roughly 620-donor mean. In an earlier analysis of around 600 of the donors, most TCR beta V segments appeared in productive rearrangements about 87% or about 30% of the time, broadly matching IMGT annotations. Correlated functional status among segregating V segments might be attributable to linkage disequilibrium, but an unknown experimental factor could not be ruled out. A group of highly shared sequence variants was considered likely to be a technical artifact of the sequencing pipeline.

The cohort was made up of approximately 670 healthy bone marrow donors. Cohort members were all nominally healthy when sampled, although unrecorded immune exposures were likely present. The donor tested CMV seropositive and was one of the 289 seropositive cohort members. A peripheral blood sample was collected from each donor, and TCR beta sequencing was performed on peripheral blood mononuclear cells. Genomic DNA extraction from the blood cell samples was performed with the Qiagen DNeasy Blood Extraction Kit. The germline V gene sets CDR1 to SNHLY and CDR2 to FYNNEI. V lost 6 bases and J lost 5 bases; the stretch between them is 13 bases long. The CDR3 contains 13 residues, cysteine and phenylalanine counted. Only the CDR3 region is kept as DNA, spanning 39 bases read in frame from base 1. Library prep was done by the immunoSEQ multiplex PCR assay. The multiplex PCR relied on a mix of 60 forward primers for TCR Vbeta segments and 13 reverse primers for TCR Jbeta segments. The CDR3 region of rearranged TCR beta genes was amplified from genomic DNA by a multiplex PCR assay. The amplified TCR beta libraries were sequenced on the Illumina HiSeq System as 87-base-pair reads. The study's processing was this. In a later analysis, roughly 80 million unique TCR beta chains were counted across the roughly 610 repertoires, and approximately 9.9 million of these chains were shared by at least two donors. A nearest-neighbor algorithm error-corrected the raw reads and collapsed the reads into unique sequences, merging closely related sequences to remove PCR and sequencing errors. V, D and J gene segments were assigned by aligning CDR3 sequences to IMGT reference sequences. For a sequence to be retained, a match of at least six nucleotides was required to both a V gene segment and a J gene segment. A rearrangement counted as productive if the CDR3 had no stop codons and remained in frame with V and J, and every other rearrangement counted as non-productive. CDR3 was defined according to IMGT convention as the region running from the second conserved V-encoded cysteine to the conserved J-encoded phenylalanine. In an earlier analysis of approximately 590 of the donors, sequences lacking an unambiguous match to a single V gene segment were excluded. In an earlier analysis of more than 500 of the donors, a V segment was called functional when productive rearrangements were above 56.7%, and segregating when the standard deviation between donors exceeded 5%. A statistical classification framework was built to diagnose cytomegalovirus status from the catalog of TCR beta chain sequences. V and J gene assignment, in a later analysis, came from comparing TCR nucleotide sequences with IMGT/GENE-DB human TR gene sequences. The TCRdist pipeline was used in a later analysis to assign CDR3 sequences and most-parsimonious VDJ recombination scenarios. In a later analysis, every TCR beta chain was defined by the combination of its CDR3 amino acid sequence and its V-gene family, and reads without a unique V-gene family were dropped. A later analysis removed 592 highly shared, low-generation-probability nucleotide sequences to deal with suspected cross-contamination and a sequencing artifact. In a later analysis, a clonal expansion index for each public chain was calculated from normalized within-repertoire ranks of inferred template counts. A later analysis computed generation probabilities with a VDJ recombination model fitted to out-of-frame rearrangements, and checked the results against IGoR. In a later analysis, TCR-TCR, TCR-HLA and TCR-CMV co-occurrence was scored with hypergeometric tests, and a repertoire-size bias correction was applied to TCR pairs. To estimate false discovery rates, a later analysis permuted the HLA or CMV assignments 20 times. A later analysis grouped co-occurring TCRs with DBSCAN, adding TCRdist sequence similarity when clustering within HLA-allele-positive subsets. For co-occurrence clustering, repertoires with fewer than 30,000 or more than 120,000 public chains were excluded, along with 4 to 6 repertoires with anomalous nucleotide sharing. TCRdb mirrors the immuneACCESS table, restricted to in-frame sequences. Some clones are absent from its copies; in checked studies, under half trace to an unresolved V gene, and the reason for the others is unknown. That table gives V, J and clone size, and the DNA gave D and trimming. This sample lists around 85,000 clones; about four fifths were detected once. Approximately 30% of the sample is in the top ten clones.

In the case of this clone: Its antigen is currently not known. No quality values exist for individual bases; no much larger clone is one base distant.

The chain uses TRBV2 and TRBJ1-2; no D segment can be confidently identified. Sample: PBMCs. The receptor's source is a man aged 50-60 years in good health and CMV-seropositive. The DNA reads as follows: TGTGCCAGCAGGGAGTATCTCTTATATGGCTACACCTTC. Its product reads: CASREYLLYGYTF.